This T cell receptor beta chain derives from a study of blood T cell repertoires in COVID-19. Study-level information: COVID-19 samples from acute and convalescent phases originated in the United States, Italy and Spain. Nucleic acid was either cDNA or gDNA, and it came from T cells, B-cell-depleted T cells, or PBMCs.

This CDR3 comprises 15 residues. With 3 bases removed from V and 7 bases from J, the gap between germline ends came to 15 bases. CDR1 and CDR2 (germline): KGHDR, SFDVKD. Authors' methods: Amplification of reference gene primers provided the estimated nucleated cell counts. Generated by immunoSEQ multiplex PCR, the TCRdb table keeps only in-frame clones and is missing some. Clone size and the V and J calls come from that table; the DNA yielded D and trimming. The sample holds a few hundred thousand clones, around 87% seen once. The sample consisted of peripheral blood. The receptor was isolated from a young man with active or convalescent COVID-19. The V call is TRBV24-1, the J call TRBJ1-5; D is perhaps TRBD1 (5 bases). The CDR3 bases are TGTGCCACCAGTGATGGCAGGGCGTCCAGGCAGCCCCAGCATTTT. Protein sequence: CATSDGRASRQPQHF.